Presented here are 4 T cell receptor beta chains from one specimen sequenced in a study of shared clonotypes between healthy human individuals (dated by TCRdb to the early 2020s). To prepare the library, the immunoSEQ multiplex PCR assay was applied. TCRdb carries this immuneACCESS record with in-frame sequences only. Its versions omit some clonotypes, under half of them owing to an unresolved V gene in the studies checked, with the rest unexplained. The sample has 2 million to 2.5 million clones on record, about 92% of them singletons. The ten most abundant clones make up 0.35% to 0.45% of the sample. Sequencing was performed on naive CD4+ T cells from PBMCs. What this sample's cell subset or site label stands for: CD45RA+ positively selected. These receptors originate from a man aged 18 to 30 in good health. Some clones in this sample may be carry-over from other donors' samples.

The chain recombines TRBV6-4 with TRBJ2-1; D remains unclear. V was trimmed by 3 bases and J by 8 bases, leaving 20 bases between them. CDR1 and CDR2 (germline): MRHNA, SNTAGT. The CDR3 totals 16 residues. DNA for the CDR3: TGTGCCAGCAGTGAATCGGGTTCCTACTCGGTCCATGAGCAGTTCTTC. Residues: CASSESGSYSVHEQFF.

J is TRBJ2-6 and V is TRBV19, with D perhaps TRBD2 (5 bases). The CDR3 length is 16 residues. The V end was cut by 7 bases, the J end by 0 bases, with 13 bases between. Germline lookup yields CDR1 LNHDA and CDR2 SQIVND (reference sequence). CDR3 residues: CASTLDGNSGANVLTF. The DNA for the CDR3 is TGTGCCAGTACTTTGGACGGGAACTCTGGGGCCAACGTCCTGACTTTC.

V usage is TRBV28 and J usage is TRBJ1-6; D possibly corresponds to TRBD1 (6 bases). CDR1 is MDHEN and CDR2 is SYDVKM in the germline V gene. The CDR3 runs 15 residues. V lost 5 bases, J lost 5 bases, and 13 bases lay in between. CDR3 sequence reads: CASSLGTTNNSPLHF. In DNA form, the CDR3 reads TGTGCCAGCAGTCTAGGGACAACAAATAATTCACCCCTCCACTTT.

The CDR3 region is CASSSVRGRELEQYF. DNA for the CDR3: TGTGCCAGCAGCAGCGTGCGGGGGCGCGAACTCGAGCAGTACTTC. J is TRBJ2-7 and V is TRBV11-2; tentative D call: TRBD2 (7 bases). This CDR3 region has 15 residues. Trimming removed 5 bases at V and 6 bases at J, with 20 bases between. CDR1 and CDR2 (germline): SGHAT, FQNNGV.